The 14 T cell receptor beta chains below come from one sample, sequenced in a study of T cell repertoires in cytomegalovirus infection. Using its own MiXCR run on the reads, TCRdb lists one record per CDR3 protein. Among fewer than 300,000 distinct CDR3 sequences listed, 20% to 30% were seen once. Sequencing was performed on PBMCs. The receptor set was obtained from a human donor in good health (CMV status not recorded). Some clones in this sample may be carry-over from other donors' samples.

The table lists this clonotype with many counts. The CDR3, as DNA: TGTGCCAGCAGCTGGACAGGAGGGGAAGGGGAACTGTTTTTT. This encodes CASSWTGGEGELFF. This chain links TRBV7-2 with TRBJ1-4; 7 nucleotides align to TRBD1. J gave up 12 bases and V 4 bases, and 11 bases lay outside the gene matches. The CDR3 contains 14 residues. Germline-derived CDR1 and CDR2 are SGHTA and FQGNSA. Together with reference TRBV7-2 and TRBJ1-4, the CDR3 gives the full variable domain: GAGVSQSPSNKVTEKGKDVELRCDPISGHTALYWYRQSLGQGLEFLIYFQGNSAPDKSGLPSDRFSAERTGGSVSTLTIQRTQQEDSAVYLCASSWTGGEGELFFGSGTQLSVL.

The CDR3, as DNA: TGTGCCAACCAAGTTGGGTCCGCGAACACCGGGGAGCTGTTTTTT. It translates to CANQVGSANTGELFF. This chain joins TRBV5-5 and TRBJ2-2; unclear D gene. V was trimmed by 9 bases and J by 0 bases, leaving 15 bases between them. The CDR3 loop spans 15 amino acids. Germline V gene lookup returns CDR1 SGHKS and CDR2 YYEKEE (reference sequence).

This clonotype came up a few times. The chain recombines TRBV2 with TRBJ1-5; D is undetermined. Between the trimmed V and J ends, which lost 4 bases and 0 bases, there was a span of 7 bases. CDR1 SNHLY and CDR2 FYNNEI come from the germline V gene. The CDR3 covers 14 residues. The CDR3 spells CASSGRDSNQPQHF. The CDR3 nucleotides are TGTGCCAGCAGTGGGAGGGATAGCAATCAGCCCCAGCATTTT.

This clonotype was picked up many times. The chain combines TRBV7-8 with TRBJ2-5; D uncertain. This CDR3 has 13 amino acids. Germline V gene lookup returns CDR1 SGHVS and CDR2 FQNEAQ. V lost 5 bases and J lost 5, with 12 bases in between. In nucleotides, the CDR3 is TGTGCCAGCAGCCCCCCCGTAGGGGAGACCCAGTACTTC. Translated, it gives CASSPPVGETQYF.

The sample holds a few counts of this clonotype. The CDR3 DNA is TGTGCCAGCACCAACCGCAGGGTGGGCCAAGAGACCCAGTACTTC. This sequence encodes CASTNRRVGQETQYF. The V call is TRBV6-6, the J call TRBJ2-5, with a possible D match to TRBD1 (5 bases). The CDR3 extends over 15 amino acids. CDR1 MNHNY and CDR2 SVGAGI come from the germline V gene (reference sequence). Between the trimmed V and J ends, which lost 7 bases and 1 base, there was a span of 16 bases.

The chain has TRBV20-1 and TRBJ1-2; possibly TRBD1 for D (5 bases). CDR3 length equals 11 residues. Germline V gene data show CDR1 as DFQATT and CDR2 as SNEGSKA (reference sequence). V lost 4 bases to trimming and J lost 6 bases, with 9 bases between them. CDR3 in amino acids: CSAIGHNGYTF. CDR3 sequence (DNA): TGCAGTGCTATCGGACACAATGGCTACACCTTC.

Only a few counts were recorded for this clonotype. The rearrangement links TRBV7-9 to TRBJ2-1, with 7 bases aligning to TRBD2. The germline V gene encodes CDR1 SEHNR and CDR2 FQNEAQ (reference sequence). The CDR3 extends over 13 amino acids. The junction had 12 bases not matched to a gene; V was cut back by 5 bases and J by 14 bases. The chain's CDR3 is CASSRGGSGIKFF. As DNA, the CDR3 is TGTGCCAGCAGCCGCGGTGGAAGCGGGATAAAGTTCTTC.

In its sample, this clonotype was seen many times. The V call is TRBV7-2, the J call TRBJ1-1, with D tentatively TRBD1 (6 bases). The CDR3 covers 17 residues. V lost 1 base, J lost 5 bases, and 20 bases lay in between. Germline V gene lookup returns CDR1 SGHTA and CDR2 FQGNSA. The CDR3 here is CASSLGLGGGRGTEAFF. The CDR3 nucleotides are TGTGCCAGCAGCTTAGGCCTAGGGGGGGGGAGAGGAACTGAAGCTTTCTTT.

J is TRBJ1-5 and V is TRBV28; TRBD1 aligns across 9 bases. With 3 bases clipped from V and 2 bases from J, the junction kept 8 bases outside the gene matches. In germline, CDR1 is MDHEN, CDR2 SYDVKM. The CDR3 spans 17 residues. The CDR3, as DNA: TGTGCCAGCAGTTTTGACGACTGGACAGGGGGCAATCAGCCCCAGCATTTT. Protein product: CASSFDDWTGGNQPQHF. Based on the CDR3 plus reference TRBV28 and TRBJ1-5, the full variable domain is DVKVTQSSRYLVKRTGEKVFLECVQDMDHENMFWYRQDPGLGLRLIYFSYDVKMKEKGDIPEGYSVSREKKERFSLILESASTNQTSMYLCASSFDDWTGGNQPQHFGDGTRLSIL.

This chain joins TRBV7-9 and TRBJ1-2; D perhaps matches TRBD1 (6 bases). CDR3 length: 16 amino acids. V lost 5 bases and J 1 base, leaving 17 bases between the germline ends. CDR1 SEHNR and CDR2 FQNEAQ come from the germline V gene (reference sequence). The CDR3 here is CASSRKGHQINYGYTF. DNA for the CDR3: TGTGCCAGCAGCCGAAAGGGACATCAAATTAACTATGGCTACACCTTC.

The rearrangement links TRBV20-1 to TRBJ2-1; the D gene is possibly TRBD1 (5 bases). The CDR3 loop spans 15 amino acids. Germline V gene lookup returns CDR1 DFQATT and CDR2 SNEGSKA (reference sequence). Trimming left V 1 base short and J 2 bases short, with 12 bases between. The CDR3 region is CSARVGVATYNEQFF. CDR3 nucleotides: TGCAGTGCTAGAGTAGGGGTTGCAACCTACAATGAGCAGTTCTTC.

This clonotype was found a few times. The chain uses TRBV29-1 and TRBJ1-2, with a tentative D call TRBD1 (6 bases). The germline CDR1 and CDR2 sequences are SQVTM and ANQGSEA. V was shortened by 2 bases and J by 0 bases, with 10 bases between the two germline ends. CDR3 length: 14 residues. CDR3 nucleotides: TGCAGCGTTGAAAACAGGGCAGCTAACTATGGCTACACCTTC. This encodes CSVENRAANYGYTF.

This chain connects TRBV28 to TRBJ1-6; unclear D gene. V gave up 4 bases and J gave up 12 bases, with 10 bases separating them. Germline CDR1 is MDHEN and CDR2 is SYDVKM. CDR3 length equals 12 residues. CDR3 residues: CASSSAAGPLHF. The DNA for the CDR3 is TGTGCCAGCAGTTCCGCCGCTGGACCCCTCCACTTT.

Many counts were recorded for this clonotype. This rearrangement joins TRBV7-2 to TRBJ1-2; a possible D gene is TRBD1 (6 bases). Trimming shortened V by 2 bases and J by 4 bases, and 11 bases separated the two germline ends. The CDR3 loop spans 14 amino acids. Germline CDR1 reads SGHTA; CDR2 reads FQGNSA. The CDR3: CASSLTGGLYGYTF. The CDR3 bases are TGTGCCAGCAGCTTAACGGGGGGCCTCTATGGCTACACCTTC.